The clone carrying this T cell receptor beta chain was seen ten or more times. Its specificity is unknown. The junction shows a germline mismatch at one end, possibly a read error. TCR alpha and TCR beta cDNA libraries with sample barcodes and UMIs came from 5'RACE using constant-segment primers. Each CDR3 protein is one row after TCRdb ran MiXCR on the 5' RACE reads. This table holds roughly 400,000 distinct CDR3 sequences, roughly 17% found once. Germline assignment: CDR1 MGHRA and CDR2 YSYEKL. The CDR3 is 11 amino acids. This entry belongs to a study of T-cell memory formation after mild COVID-19. Study-wide context: TCR clustering was largely donor specific. Study conclusions and caveats: Clones that contracted from day 15 to 85 were balanced CD4/CD8, while later expanders leaned CD4+. The study found contracting CD4+ clones mainly in CM and EM and contracting CD8+ clones in EMRA.

The material sequenced was PBMCs or a T cell subset sorted from them (not recorded which). The receptor comes from a man aged 18 to 29 who had mild COVID-19 (a few samples of this study predate the infection). Cell type and time point are not known. V is TRBV4-1 and J is TRBJ2-3; no clear D. This CDR3 reads CASSQVDTQYF. CDR3 nucleotides: TGTGCCAGCAGCCAAGTAGATACGCAGTATTTT.